This entry describes one T cell receptor beta chain. No antigen is known for it. Base quality data are lacking; no much larger clone is found one base away. The library came from the immunoSEQ multiplex PCR assay. RNA was extracted from all samples and reverse transcribed into cDNA, which served as template for TCR sequencing. First-strand cDNA was synthesized using SuperScript III with a 2:1 mix of oligo-dT and random hexamers. A synthetic immune receptor repertoire was used to assess amplification bias, and residual bias was removed computationally. The authors' pipeline ran thus. Raw reads were preprocessed to remove errors, and CDR3 was defined by IMGT conventions from the conserved cysteine to phenylalanine. Clonality was calculated as 1 minus Shannon entropy normalized by log2 of the number of productive unique TCRs. CD4 or CD8 identity of scalp clones was inferred by cross-referencing scalp TCRbeta sequences with sorted blood CD4 and CD8 repertoires. The immuneACCESS repertoire file appears here via TCRdb, limited to in-frame rearrangements. These files lack a portion of the clones; in checked studies, under half of the deficit traces to unresolved V genes, and the cause of the others is not known. V, J and clone size are taken as reported in that table, and D and trimming were inferred from the DNA itself. The sample data list about 150,000 clones, and 50% to 65% of these were observed just once. The ten largest clones capture roughly a fifth of the sample.

The junction shows trimming of 0 bases on V and 5 bases on J, plus 17 bases between the germline ends. The germline V gene sets CDR1 to MNHEY and CDR2 to SVGAGI. Counted from cysteine to phenylalanine, this CDR3 has 16 amino acids. Here the CDR3 DNA is all that survives: 48 bases in frame from base 1. This entry comes from a study of CD8+ T cells in alopecia areata (dated by TCRdb to the late 2010s). Describing the broader study: The treated patients, all with moderate-to-severe alopecia areata, were enrolled in an open-label pilot trial of oral tofacitinib given at 5 to 10 mg twice daily. Scalp clonality was compared among normal scalp (n=4), patchy alopecia areata scalp (n=8), and alopecia totalis/universalis scalp (n=8). RNA came from the PAXgene miRNA kit for fixed scalp, the miRNeasy kit for PBMCs, and the RNeasy kit for mouse skin. immunoSEQ multiplex PCR using 35 Vbeta forward primers and 13 Jbeta reverse primers was used to amplify TCRbeta CDR3 regions. High-throughput TCRbeta sequencing was used to examine T cell clonal expansion in alopecia areata in both the C3H/HeJ mouse model and human patients. Patients stayed on tofacitinib for 6 to 18 months and then had 6 months of follow-up off drug so that delayed response and recurrence could be assessed. Human TCRbeta sequencing covered scalp tissue and sorted CD4+ and CD8+ peripheral blood T cells from patchy and totalis/universalis alopecia areata patients and healthy controls. Patients on tofacitinib were biopsied at baseline and after 4 and 24 weeks of treatment, and several of the patients also had a later scalp biopsy.

Findings and caveats that apply to the study as a whole: Shared TCR sequences between patients were less evident than in mice, which may be partly attributable to HLA diversity in the patient population. Unlike mouse skin, where gammadelta T cells dominate, normal human skin contains resident alphabeta T cells that get sequenced too, which complicates analysis of the scalp TCR repertoire. Compared with normal scalp, lesional scalp had higher clonality and more expanded CD8+ clones, particularly in alopecia totalis/universalis, a pattern that suggests antigenic drive.

The sample's time point label is to be understood as: baseline before oral tofacitinib. Lesional scalp punch biopsies and peripheral blood were obtained from alopecia areata patients. After PBMCs were isolated by density centrifugation and stained for CD3, CD4 and CD8, a FACSAria was used to sort CD4+ and CD8+ T cells. The TCR originated in a human donor with alopecia areata. Recombination joined TRBV6-5 with TRBJ2-7; perhaps TRBD2 is the D gene, with 5 bases matching. The sequences come from CD8+ T cells sorted from blood, collected at week 0. The DNA sequence reads TGTGCCAGCAGTTACTCGTTCGCGCGGGCCACCCACGAGCAGTACTTC. This yields the protein CASSYSFARATHEQYF.